Listed below are T cell receptor beta chains from one sample, sequenced in a study of blood T cell repertoires in COVID-19. Libraries were prepared by immunoSEQ multiplex PCR; TCRdb keeps only in-frame clonotypes and omits some of them. The data hold 75,000 to 100,000 clones, with around nine tenths observed a single time. Sequenced: peripheral blood. These receptors all stem from a human donor in a cohort sampled during active COVID-19. The CDR3 runs from the conserved cysteine through the conserved F or W. The order of the fields is CDR3 DNA, CDR3 protein, V gene, D gene, J gene, clone size. The D gene is left open where the match is weak. Clone size, where shown, is once, few, many, or a class for clones that have expanded.

TGTGCCAGCCAAAGACAGGGGGTTTTGTATGAGCAGTTCTTC,CASQRQGVLYEQFF,TRBV2,TRBD1,TRBJ2-1,once
TGTGCCAGCAGCCCCAGAGGGACAGGGGGAATCTTAGGGGATACGCAGTATTTT,CASSPRGTGGILGDTQYF,TRBV9,TRBD1,TRBJ2-3,.
TGCGCCAGCAGCTTGGGGAGGGGTGCAACTAATGAAAAACTGTTTTTT,CASSLGRGATNEKLFF,TRBV5-1,.,TRBJ1-4,once
TGTGCCAGCAGCTTGATAGGTGGACAGGAAAGCTATGGCTACACCTTC,CASSLIGGQESYGYTF,TRBV5-4,TRBD1,TRBJ1-2,once
TGTGCCAGCAGCAACGACAGACGGAGGACCCAGTACTTC,CASSNDRRRTQYF,TRBV7-8,.,TRBJ2-5,.
TGTGCCAGCAGCTTAGGTTCTAGAGATGGCTACACCTTC,CASSLGSRDGYTF,TRBV7-9,.,TRBJ1-2,.
TGTGCCAGCACCTCCGACACGCCTCAGTACTTC,CASTSDTPQYF,TRBV2,.,TRBJ2-5,.
TGTGCCATCAGTGAGGGGGCGCAAGAGACCCAGTACTTC,CAISEGAQETQYF,TRBV10-3,.,TRBJ2-5,.
TGTGCCAGCAGTTACATAGCGGGGGTAAACACCGGGGAGCTGTTTTTT,CASSYIAGVNTGELFF,TRBV6-2/TRBV6-3,TRBD2,TRBJ2-2,few
TGTGCCAGCAGCTTTTTAGGCGGCAAAAATTCACCCCTCCACTTT,CASSFLGGKNSPLHF,TRBV5-4,.,TRBJ1-6,once
TGTGCCAGCAGCTTAGGTCCGGACTTGTACGAGCAGTACTTC,CASSLGPDLYEQYF,TRBV11-2,.,TRBJ2-7,.
TGCGCCAGCAGCATCGACAGGAGGAGCTCCTACGAGCAGTACTTC,CASSIDRRSSYEQYF,TRBV5-1,.,TRBJ2-7,.
TGTGCCAGTAGTATAACGACAGGACTGAACACTGAAGCTTTCTTT,CASSITTGLNTEAFF,TRBV19,.,TRBJ1-1,.
TGTGCCAGCAGCCAAGGACAGGCGAGCACCGGGGAGCTGTTTTTT,CASSQGQASTGELFF,TRBV9,TRBD1,TRBJ2-2,.
TGTGCCTACAGACAGTTGAACACCGGGGAGCTGTTTTTT,CAYRQLNTGELFF,TRBV30,.,TRBJ2-2,.
TGTGCCAGCAGTCCGATTATAGGGATAACAGGGAAGGAGCCCCAGCATTTT,CASSPIIGITGKEPQHF,TRBV27,.,TRBJ1-5,.
TGTGCCAGCTCACCTAGTAGACAAGAGACCCAGTACTTC,CASSPSRQETQYF,TRBV18,.,TRBJ2-5,.
TGTGCCAGCAGGCTTGGGCGGGGGTCATACAATGAGCAGTTCTTC,CASRLGRGSYNEQFF,TRBV5-4,TRBD2,TRBJ2-1,.
TGTGCCAGCAGCTCGACTCCCGGGACACCTATAGCCAAAAACATTCAGTACTTC,CASSSTPGTPIAKNIQYF,TRBV7-6,.,TRBJ2-4,.
TGTGCCAGTAGTCAACCTCCCGGGACTAGCGGCTACGAGCAGTACTTC,CASSQPPGTSGYEQYF,TRBV19,TRBD2,TRBJ2-7,.
TGTGCCAGCAGCTTGTTCCAGCTGTTGCCAGGACAGGAAGGCAATCAGCCCCAGCATTTT,CASSLFQLLPGQEGNQPQHF,TRBV11-3,TRBD1,TRBJ1-5,.
TGTGCCAGCAGTCCGTCCTGGGGGGTCCCTGGAAACACCATATATTTT,CASSPSWGVPGNTIYF,TRBV28,.,TRBJ1-3,once
TGTGCCAGCAGCCTAACCTTCCGCTCTGAAGCTTTCTTT,CASSLTFRSEAFF,TRBV5-4,.,TRBJ1-1,.
TGCAGTGCTAGTTCCGGGACTAGCGGGGGAGAGACCCAGTACTTC,CSASSGTSGGETQYF,TRBV20-1,TRBD2,TRBJ2-5,.
TGCGCCAGCAGCTTAAGCGGAAACTACGAGCAGTACTTC,CASSLSGNYEQYF,TRBV5-1,.,TRBJ2-7,.
TGTGCCGTGGGGGGGGCTGGACTAGCGCTTGAGACCCAGTACTTC,CAVGGAGLALETQYF,TRBV10-3,TRBD2,TRBJ2-5,.
TGTGCCAGCAATGCGTGGGGGGGGCCCAATCAGCCCCAGCATTTT,CASNAWGGPNQPQHF,TRBV9,.,TRBJ1-5,.
TGTGCCAGCGAGGGGGCGGGTCAGCCCCAGCATTTT,CASEGAGQPQHF,TRBV28,TRBD1,TRBJ1-5,.
TGTGCTAGTGGCCTCGGACTAGCGGGGGCGCGTTACAATGAGCAGTTCTTC,CASGLGLAGARYNEQFF,TRBV12-5,TRBD2,TRBJ2-1,.
TGTGCCAGCATGGAGAGGGACAGCGGGTACAATGAGCAGTTCTTC,CASMERDSGYNEQFF,TRBV28,.,TRBJ2-1,.
TGTGCCATCAGTGATAGCCAAACCAAGTATTTT,CAISDSQTKYF,TRBV10-3,.,TRBJ2-3,.
TGTGCCAGCACACCGGGACCGGGGGTGGGTGAGCAGTTCTTC,CASTPGPGVGEQFF,TRBV7-3,.,TRBJ2-1,.
TGTGCCAGCAGCAACCTACCCGGGACAGGGGCCCCCTCCTACAATGAGCAGTTCTTC,CASSNLPGTGAPSYNEQFF,TRBV3-1/TRBV3-2,TRBD1,TRBJ2-1,.
TGTGCCAGCAGCCGGAGCTCCTATAATTCACCCCTCCACTTT,CASSRSSYNSPLHF,TRBV7-2,.,TRBJ1-6,.
TGTGCCAGCAGCCCGGTAGCGGCGGGAAACGAGCAGTACTTC,CASSPVAAGNEQYF,TRBV4-2,.,TRBJ2-7,few
TGTGCCAGCAGCTTGGAGGCGGTGAACTATGGCTACACCTTC,CASSLEAVNYGYTF,TRBV5-4,.,TRBJ1-2,.
TGTGCCAGCATTGTCGACAATGAGCAGTTCTTC,CASIVDNEQFF,TRBV2,.,TRBJ2-1,.
TGTGCCAGCAGCCGGGGGGGCTACACCTTC,CASSRGGYTF,TRBV5-8,.,TRBJ1-2,.
TGTGCCAGCTCACCACTGAGCGGGCATGGTCAGCCCCAGCATTTT,CASSPLSGHGQPQHF,TRBV18,.,TRBJ1-5,.
TGTGCCAGCAGCTTCCGGGACAGGGGGTCCTACGAGCAGTACTTC,CASSFRDRGSYEQYF,TRBV7-9,TRBD1,TRBJ2-7,.
TGTGCCAGCAGCCAAGACCGCCCTCGACTCCCCTACAGGGATGAGCAGTTCTTC,CASSQDRPRLPYRDEQFF,TRBV3-1/TRBV3-2,.,TRBJ2-1,.
TGTGCCAGTAGCGAAAACCGGGACTACGAGCAGTACTTC,CASSENRDYEQYF,TRBV19,.,TRBJ2-7,.
TGTGCCTGGGGTTGGACAGGAGGCACATACGGAGTTGAAGCTTTCTTT,CAWGWTGGTYGVEAFF,TRBV30,TRBD1,TRBJ1-1,.
TGTGCCAGCAGTTCGAGTCCGGGACTAGCGGTCGTGGAGCTGTTTTTT,CASSSSPGLAVVELFF,TRBV27,TRBD2,TRBJ2-2,once
TGTGCCAGCAGTTACCCGGGACAGCTGGGGGCCCAGTACTTC,CASSYPGQLGAQYF,TRBV6-5,TRBD1,TRBJ2-5,once
TGTGCCAGCGGGCAGGGGGACAATGAGCAGTTCTTC,CASGQGDNEQFF,TRBV7-9,TRBD1,TRBJ2-1,.
TGTGCCAGCAGCCTTAGCGGGAGGGCCCAGGAGCAGTTCTTC,CASSLSGRAQEQFF,TRBV7-2,TRBD2,TRBJ2-1,.
TGTGCCAGCAGCCCACTAGCGGGAGTGCTAGAGACCCAGTACTTC,CASSPLAGVLETQYF,TRBV11-2,TRBD2,TRBJ2-5,.
TGTGCCAGCAGTTACTCGTCAGGGGAGGGTCAGCCCCAGCATTTT,CASSYSSGEGQPQHF,TRBV6-6,.,TRBJ1-5,.
TGTGCCAGCAGCTGGACTAGCGGGAGGGCCGCAAGTTACGAGCAGTACTTC,CASSWTSGRAASYEQYF,TRBV7-9,TRBD2,TRBJ2-7,once
TGTGCCACCAGCAGAGATAGGGACAGGGCTTGGCCCCTCCACTTT,CATSRDRDRAWPLHF,TRBV15,TRBD1,TRBJ1-6,.
TGCAGTGCTAGTCCCAGACTAGCGGGAGGGCCTGGGCAGTTCTTC,CSASPRLAGGPGQFF,TRBV20-1,TRBD2,TRBJ2-1,.
TGTGCCAGCAGCCTCTCGACAGGGAGGTTGGCCGGGGAGCTGTTTTTT,CASSLSTGRLAGELFF,TRBV7-9,.,TRBJ2-2,once